These 29 T cell receptor beta chains were all obtained from the same sample, sequenced in a study of vaccination effects on CD4 cells after COVID-19. The antigens for these receptors are not known. The assay was immunoSEQ multiplex PCR, and TCRdb's table has in-frame clones only and misses some. In the table there are roughly 24,000 clones, under 85% of which are singletons. Expansion with viral peptide pools was applied to antigen-specific CD4+ T cells by the ViraFEST assay prior to sequencing. It was after 10 days of culture that CD4+ T cells were isolated. Two-dose vaccination with either BNT162b2 or mRNA-1273 was given to the participants. Material: CD4+ T cells from PBMCs cultured with HCoV-NL63 spike peptides, obtained after COVID-19 vaccination. These TCRs come from a human donor who received a COVID-19 vaccine.

The V call is TRBV5-1, the J call TRBJ1-1; TRBD1 matches 8 bases. Trimming cost V 0 bases and J 6 bases; bases outside gene matches: 10. Germline lookup yields CDR1 SGHRS and CDR2 YFSETQ. The CDR3 loop spans 16 amino acids. CDR3 DNA sequence: TGCGCCAGCAGCTTGGAAGGACTCTTACAGGGGGCTGAAGCTTTCTTT. It is translated as CASSLEGLLQGAEAFF. The full variable domain, completed using reference TRBV5-1 and TRBJ1-1, is KAGVTQTPRYLIKTRGQQVTLSCSPISGHRSVSWYQQTPGQGLQFLFEYFSETQRNKGNFPGRFSGRQFSNSRSEMNVSTLELGDSALYLCASSLEGLLQGAEAFFGQGTRLTVV.

The rearrangement uses TRBV12-3 or TRBV12-4 and TRBJ1-1, with 7 bases fitting TRBD1. The CDR3 is 13 amino acids. Losses at the gene ends were 0 bases for V and 9 bases for J; bases not matched to a gene: 4. The DNA for the CDR3 is TGTGCCAGCAGTTTAGCGGAGGGGGCCAAAGCTTTCTTT. This codes for CASSLAEGAKAFF.

The chain has TRBV27 and TRBJ2-7; 8 bases fit TRBD2. Germline loops: CDR1 MNHEY, CDR2 SMNVEV (reference sequence). After removal of 0 bases from V and 7 bases from J, the junction contained 14 bases not matched to a gene. There are 17 residues in the CDR3. Here the CDR3 DNA reads TGTGCCAGCAGTTTATCCGGGGGGGGAGGTCCAGTCTGGGAGCAGTACTTC. It yields the protein CASSLSGGGGPVWEQYF.

This chain uses TRBV23-1 with TRBJ2-5, with D perhaps TRBD1 (6 bases). TRBV23-1 is treated as an ORF (open reading frame) with a function not yet certain. This CDR3 is built from 17 residues. The ends were cut back, 5 bases at V and 1 base at J, with 20 bases in the middle. The CDR3 sequence is CASSITGSSATQETQYF. CDR3 nucleotides: TGCGCCAGCAGTATCACAGGGAGTAGCGCGACCCAAGAGACCCAGTACTTC.

This chain uses TRBV10-3 with TRBJ1-1; D is perhaps TRBD1 (5 bases). The V and J ends lost 6 bases and 7 bases respectively, with 12 bases between them. The CDR3 has 12 residues. Germline loops: CDR1 ENHRY, CDR2 SYGVKD. The CDR3 spells CAISGTRDEAFF. The DNA for the CDR3 is TGTGCCATCAGCGGGACGCGTGATGAAGCTTTCTTT.

This chain uses TRBV6-6 with TRBJ1-1; possibly TRBD1 for D (5 bases). The CDR3 is made up of 12 amino acids. Germline V gene lookup returns CDR1 MNHNY and CDR2 SVGAGI (reference sequence). Trimming removed 2 bases at V and 7 bases at J, with 8 bases between. For the CDR3, the DNA is TGTGCCAGCAGTTACGGGGACGGTGAAGCTTTCTTT. Protein: CASSYGDGEAFF.

The chain links TRBV6-6 to TRBJ2-7; D may be TRBD2 (6 bases). V was pared by 9 bases and J by 8 bases, with 23 bases between. Per the germline V gene, CDR1 is MNHNY and CDR2 is SVGAGI (reference sequence). The CDR3 consists of 14 residues. The CDR3 protein is CARGLLAPPGKQYF. The CDR3 DNA reads as TGTGCCAGGGGATTACTAGCACCGCCCGGCAAGCAGTACTTC.

V is TRBV27 and J is TRBJ1-2; D not resolved. V dropped 6 bases and J dropped 0 bases, with 5 bases sitting between them. The CDR3 has 12 amino acids. Germline assignment: CDR1 MNHEY and CDR2 SMNVEV (reference sequence). The CDR3 loop reads CASRAANYGYTF. CDR3 DNA: TGTGCCAGCAGGGCCGCTAACTATGGCTACACCTTC.

The V gene is TRBV29-1, the J gene TRBJ1-2, with D possibly being TRBD1 (5 bases). Germline V gives CDR1 SQVTM, CDR2 ANQGSEA. V lost 6 bases and J lost 4, with 9 bases in between. This CDR3 comprises 11 residues. The CDR3 DNA reads TGCAGCGTGAGCAGGGTCTATGGCTACACCTTC. It translates to CSVSRVYGYTF.

CDR3 sequence reads: CASSIITGNTIYF. CDR3 DNA sequence: TGTGCCAGTAGTATCATCACGGGAAACACCATATATTTT. This chain connects TRBV19 to TRBJ1-3; D gene ambiguous. This CDR3 comprises 13 residues. Germline V gene sequence: CDR1 LNHDA, CDR2 SQIVND (reference sequence). V was trimmed by 3 bases and J by 4 bases, leaving 7 bases between them.

V gene TRBV6-5 combines with J gene TRBJ2-7; possibly TRBD1 for D (6 bases). V lost 6 bases and J lost 5, with 14 bases in between. Germline CDR1 is MNHEY and CDR2 is SVGAGI. This CDR3 comprises 13 residues. CDR3 protein: CASSEGRGNEQYF. DNA of the CDR3: TGTGCCAGCAGCGAGGGCAGGGGCAACGAGCAGTACTTC.

The V gene is TRBV6-2 or TRBV6-3, the J gene TRBJ2-7; D is possibly TRBD1 (5 bases). From germline, CDR1 is MNHEY and CDR2 SVGEGT. CDR3 length equals 16 residues. V was trimmed by 2 bases and J by 4 bases, leaving 18 bases between them. CDR3 sequence (DNA): TGTGCCAGCAGTTACCGACAGATCCTAGATCGTTACGAGCAGTACTTC. Its protein is CASSYRQILDRYEQYF.

The V call is TRBV18, the J call TRBJ2-2; D is perhaps TRBD1 (5 bases). CDR1 and CDR2 from the germline V gene are KGHSH and LQKENI. Trimming shortened V by 4 bases and J by 3 bases, and 12 bases separated the two germline ends. This CDR3 is built from 15 residues. The CDR3 protein is CASSQDSRYTGELFF. Written as DNA, the CDR3 is TGTGCCAGCTCACAAGACAGTCGATACACCGGGGAGCTGTTTTTT. Drawing the rest from reference TRBV18 and TRBJ2-2, the complete variable domain is NAGVMQNPRHLVRRRGQEARLRCSPMKGHSHVYWYRQLPEEGLKFMVYLQKENIIDESGMPKERFSAEFPKEGPSILRIQQVVRGDSAAYFCASSQDSRYTGELFFGEGSRLTVL.

The rearrangement uses TRBV18 and TRBJ2-3; D ambiguous. Trimming removed 0 bases at V and 3 bases at J, with 7 bases between. Germline lookup yields CDR1 KGHSH and CDR2 LQKENI. CDR3 length equals 14 residues. DNA for the CDR3: TGTGCCAGCTCACCACCGATCAGAACAGATACGCAGTATTTT. Amino acids: CASSPPIRTDTQYF. The full variable domain, rest sourced from reference TRBV18 and TRBJ2-3, is NAGVMQNPRHLVRRRGQEARLRCSPMKGHSHVYWYRQLPEEGLKFMVYLQKENIIDESGMPKERFSAEFPKEGPSILRIQQVVRGDSAAYFCASSPPIRTDTQYFGPGTRLTVL.

This sequence joins TRBV10-3 and TRBJ2-5; D is possibly TRBD2 (6 bases). V was shortened by 8 bases and J by 2 bases, with 18 bases between the two germline ends. In germline, CDR1 is ENHRY, CDR2 SYGVKD. The CDR3 contains 15 residues. The chain's CDR3 is CAISPGVTRQETQYF. The CDR3 DNA sequence: TGTGCCATCTCCCCGGGGGTGACAAGACAAGAGACCCAGTACTTC.

This chain joins TRBV18 and TRBJ2-7, with TRBD2 identical over 7 bases. Germline V gives CDR1 KGHSH, CDR2 LQKENI. This CDR3 has 16 residues. J lost 5 bases, V lost 3 bases, and 13 bases had no gene match. CDR3 protein: CASSPGVGLGGNEQYF. In DNA form, the CDR3 reads TGTGCCAGCTCACCGGGTGTTGGACTAGGAGGTAACGAGCAGTACTTC.

The rearrangement joins TRBV7-2 to TRBJ2-7; 10 nucleotides agree with TRBD2. Trimming removed 2 bases from V and 0 bases from J; junction bases left unmatched: 4. Per the germline V gene, CDR1 is SGHTA and CDR2 is FQGNSA. The CDR3 runs to 16 residues. CDR3 in amino acids: CASSLISGRSSYEQYF. The CDR3 bases are TGTGCCAGCAGCTTAATTAGCGGGAGGAGCTCCTACGAGCAGTACTTC.

The genes are TRBV3-1 (or the pseudogene TRBV3-2) and TRBJ2-1; TRBD2 matches at 12 bases. The CDR3 has 17 residues. V was clipped by 0 bases and J by 7 bases; unmatched bases: 7. Looked up from germline, CDR1 is LGHDT and CDR2 is YNNKEL (reference sequence). Here the CDR3 reads CASSQEGLAGGPNEQFF. The DNA of the CDR3 is TGTGCCAGCAGCCAAGAGGGCCTAGCGGGGGGGCCTAATGAGCAGTTCTTC.

V gene TRBV3-1 (or the pseudogene TRBV3-2) combines with J gene TRBJ1-2; D not certain. V was clipped by 3 bases and J by 4 bases, with 9 bases between them. CDR3 length: 13 amino acids. Germline V lookup: CDR1 LGHDT, CDR2 YNNKEL (reference sequence). CDR3 nucleotide sequence: TGTGCCAGCAGCCAGGGGAACATCTATGGCTACACCTTC. Translating it yields CASSQGNIYGYTF.

The chain employs TRBV6-2 or TRBV6-3 and TRBJ2-5; 10 nucleotides align to TRBD1. CDR1 and CDR2 (germline): MNHEY, SVGEGT. The J segment lost 3 bases and the V segment lost 6 bases, leaving 7 bases of the junction unmatched. The CDR3 is 15 residues long. The CDR3 DNA follows: TGTGCCAGCAGCTCTTCCGGGACAGGGGAAGAGACCCAGTACTTC. It encodes CASSSSGTGEETQYF.

This rearrangement joins TRBV27 to TRBJ2-5, with 15 bases fitting TRBD2. The length of the CDR3 is 16 residues. The junction had 6 bases not matched to a gene; V was cut back by 5 bases and J by 5 bases. The V gene's germline CDR1 is MNHEY and CDR2 SMNVEV (reference sequence). CDR3 sequence reads: CASSLRTSGGVETQYF. In DNA form, the CDR3 reads TGTGCCAGCAGTCTCCGGACTAGCGGGGGGGTGGAGACCCAGTACTTC.

The chain recombines TRBV6-1 with TRBJ2-6; D is perhaps TRBD2 (6 bases). The CDR3 is 15 residues long. Germline V gives CDR1 MNHNS, CDR2 SASEGT. V dropped 0 bases and J dropped 4 bases, with 7 bases sitting between them. The CDR3 region is CASSEAGGGANVLTF. The CDR3 DNA reads TGTGCCAGCAGTGAAGCGGGAGGCGGGGCCAACGTCCTGACTTTC.

The chain carries TRBV18 and TRBJ1-4, with D uncertain. The V gene lost 3 bases and the J gene lost 0 bases, with 5 bases spanning the gap. CDR1 and CDR2 (germline): KGHSH, LQKENI. The CDR3 contains 14 residues. The CDR3 reads CASSPPSTNEKLFF. The DNA of the CDR3 is TGTGCCAGCTCACCCCCGTCAACTAATGAAAAACTGTTTTTT.

The chain is built from TRBV3-1 (or the pseudogene TRBV3-2) and TRBJ2-5; D uncertain. CDR1 LGHDT and CDR2 YNNKEL come from the germline V gene (reference sequence). Trimming pared 0 bases from V and 5 bases from J, leaving 1 base between. The CDR3 is made up of 11 amino acids. CDR3 region: CASSQDETQYF. The CDR3 nucleotides read TGTGCCAGCAGCCAAGACGAGACCCAGTACTTC.

This clone was recorded once. The chain employs TRBV3-1 (or the pseudogene TRBV3-2) and TRBJ2-1, with 11 bases lining up with TRBD2. The germline V gene encodes CDR1 LGHDT and CDR2 YNNKEL (reference sequence). The V and J ends lost 0 bases and 12 bases, in that order; junction bases with no gene match: 7. The CDR3 spans 15 residues. CDR3 amino acids: CASSQENSGRGAQFF. In nucleotides, the CDR3 is TGTGCCAGCAGCCAAGAAAATAGCGGGAGGGGTGCGCAGTTCTTC.

This chain joins TRBV2 and TRBJ2-5; 15 bases are a match to TRBD2. CDR1 SNHLY and CDR2 FYNNEI come from the germline V gene. The J segment lost 5 bases and the V segment lost 5 bases, leaving 6 bases of the junction unmatched. This CDR3 has 16 residues. In DNA form, the CDR3 reads TGTGCCAGCAGTCGGACTAGCGGGGGGGCCTATGAGACCCAGTACTTC. Residues: CASSRTSGGAYETQYF.

The rearrangement uses TRBV10-3 and TRBJ2-3; 8 nucleotides line up with TRBD1. The V segment lost 5 bases and the J segment 5 bases; nucleotides outside the gene matches: 6. The germline V gene has CDR1 ENHRY and CDR2 SYGVKD. This CDR3 has 14 residues. CDR3 in amino acids: CAISSQGAEDTQYF. The CDR3 coding sequence is TGTGCCATCAGTTCGCAGGGGGCGGAAGATACGCAGTATTTT.

This clone was seen more than once but under ten times. The chain links TRBV7-9 to TRBJ2-1; TRBD2 matches at 9 bases. V shed 8 bases, J shed 8 bases, and the junction held 13 bases outside the gene matches. The CDR3 runs 15 residues. Germline values: CDR1 SEHNR, CDR2 FQNEAQ (reference sequence). The CDR3 DNA reads TGTGCCAGCTTAAATAGCGGGAGTGGCAGGGATGAGCAGTTCTTC. It codes for CASLNSGSGRDEQFF. Filled out from reference TRBV7-9 and TRBJ2-1, the complete variable domain reads DTGVSQNPRHKITKRGQNVTFRCDPISEHNRLYWYRQTLGQGPEFLTYFQNEAQLEKSRLLSDRFSAERPKGSFSTLEIQRTEQGDSAMYLCASLNSGSGRDEQFFGPGTRLTVL.

V usage is TRBV4-1 and J usage is TRBJ2-1; 13 nucleotides match TRBD2. The ends lost 2 bases at V and 2 bases at J; junction bases unmatched: 6. Germline loops: CDR1 MGHRA, CDR2 YSYEKL. CDR3 length: 18 residues. CDR3: CASSQFPGTSGAYNEQFF. DNA for the CDR3: TGCGCCAGCAGCCAATTTCCCGGGACTAGCGGGGCCTACAATGAGCAGTTCTTC.